The 7 T cell receptor beta chains listed next were all sequenced from one sample in a study of blood T cell repertoires in COVID-19 (dated by TCRdb to about 2020). The library came from the immunoSEQ multiplex PCR assay. TCRdb carries this immuneACCESS record with in-frame sequences only. Its versions omit some clonotypes, under half of them owing to an unresolved V gene in the studies checked, with the rest unexplained. The sample includes about 160,000 clones, with 84% observed a single time. The ten most abundant clones make up around a fifth of the sample. Material for sequencing was peripheral blood. These receptors all come from a woman aged 80 or older with acute or convalescent COVID-19.

Remarks on this clone: Different DNA sequences within this sample yield the same CDR3. This chain connects TRBV18 to TRBJ2-7; D is perhaps TRBD1 (5 bases). This CDR3 spans 14 amino acids. Trimming took 2 bases from V and 1 from J, leaving 9 bases between them. Germline values: CDR1 KGHSH, CDR2 LQKENI. The CDR3 spells CASSPGTGSYEQYF. In DNA form, the CDR3 reads TGTGCCAGCTCACCAGGAACAGGATCCTACGAGCAGTACTTC.

This clone was detected only a few times. The genes are TRBV6-6 and TRBJ2-1; D is possibly TRBD1 (5 bases). Germline CDR1 is MNHNY and CDR2 is SVGAGI (reference sequence). The CDR3 has 14 amino acids. V lost 8 bases and J lost 5, with 16 bases in between. CDR3 sequence reads: CASLTREMNNEQFF. The CDR3 DNA reads as TGTGCCAGCCTCACCAGGGAAATGAACAATGAGCAGTTCTTC.

The rearrangement uses TRBV19 and TRBJ1-5; TRBD1 matches 8 bases. V lost 7 bases, J lost 6 bases, and 5 bases stayed unmatched. There are 13 residues in the CDR3. Germline V gene sequence: CDR1 LNHDA, CDR2 SQIVND (reference sequence). Written as DNA, the CDR3 is TGTGCCAGTATTCCAGGGGGCGGTCAGCCCCAGCATTTT. Translated, it gives CASIPGGGQPQHF.

The chain uses TRBV5-6 and TRBJ2-1, with 12 bases identical to TRBD2. CDR1 and CDR2 from the germline V gene are SGHDT and YYEEEE. J was trimmed by 9 bases and V by 4 bases; bases with no gene match: 8. CDR3 length: 15 amino acids. CDR3 region: CASSPTSGRGAEQFF. The CDR3 DNA follows: TGTGCCAGCAGCCCGACTAGCGGGAGAGGAGCTGAGCAGTTCTTC.

The chain employs TRBV6-5 and TRBJ2-7; possibly TRBD1 for D (6 bases). V was shortened by 8 bases and J by 5 bases, with 19 bases between the two germline ends. CDR1 and CDR2 (germline): MNHEY, SVGAGI. The CDR3 has 14 residues. DNA of the CDR3: TGTGCCAGCTCAGTGGGGGCCCCTTGGGACGAGCAGTACTTC. The encoded protein is CASSVGAPWDEQYF.

The chain carries TRBV30 and TRBJ1-5, with D possibly being TRBD1 (6 bases). Germline-derived CDR1 and CDR2 are GTSNPN and SVGIG (reference sequence). The CDR3 consists of 15 residues. V lost 0 bases and J lost 3, with 12 bases in between. CDR3 in amino acids: CAWSVRGTINQPQHF. CDR3 DNA: TGTGCCTGGAGTGTAAGGGGGACTATCAATCAGCCCCAGCATTTT.

This clone was picked up a small number of times. The chain uses TRBV10-3 and TRBJ2-7, with D tentatively TRBD1 (5 bases). The V end was cut by 5 bases, the J end by 3 bases, with 14 bases between. The CDR3 is 14 amino acids. The germline V gene has CDR1 ENHRY and CDR2 SYGVKD. CDR3 protein: CAISPGITDYEQYF. The CDR3 DNA reads as TGTGCCATCAGTCCAGGGATCACGGACTACGAGCAGTACTTC.